Sequencing of this T cell receptor beta chain was carried out in a study of PD-L1 blockade in urothelial cancer. Looking at the study overall: Most patients, about 85% of the 29, were males with bladder-origin cancer. The authors examined blood 3 weeks (second dose) and 6 weeks after treatment start.

There are 15 residues in the CDR3. Trimming removed 0 bases from V and 3 bases from J, with 11 bases in between. Per germline, CDR1 SGHTA and CDR2 FQGNSA. Spiked synthetic TCR analogs estimated absolute template abundance per PCR. The data were produced by immunoSEQ multiplex PCR, yet TCRdb's version contains in-frame clones alone and is incomplete. The table includes some 40,000 clones, 80% to 95% detected once. V and J are TRBV7-2 and TRBJ2-5; D not certain. Sequenced material: PBMCs, taken around atezolizumab (anti-PD-L1) treatment. This receptor was identified in a man between 70 and 80 years old with urothelial cancer. The CDR3 nucleotides are TGTGCCAGCAGCTTAGCGCTCGCCAGGAAAGAGACCCAGTACTTC. Its protein product is CASSLALARKETQYF. The variable domain in full, with the rest retrieved from reference TRBV7-2 and TRBJ2-5, is GAGVSQSPSNKVTEKGKDVELRCDPISGHTALYWYRQSLGQGLEFLIYFQGNSAPDKSGLPSDRFSAERTGGSVSTLTIQRTQQEDSAVYLCASSLALARKETQYFGPGTRLLVL.